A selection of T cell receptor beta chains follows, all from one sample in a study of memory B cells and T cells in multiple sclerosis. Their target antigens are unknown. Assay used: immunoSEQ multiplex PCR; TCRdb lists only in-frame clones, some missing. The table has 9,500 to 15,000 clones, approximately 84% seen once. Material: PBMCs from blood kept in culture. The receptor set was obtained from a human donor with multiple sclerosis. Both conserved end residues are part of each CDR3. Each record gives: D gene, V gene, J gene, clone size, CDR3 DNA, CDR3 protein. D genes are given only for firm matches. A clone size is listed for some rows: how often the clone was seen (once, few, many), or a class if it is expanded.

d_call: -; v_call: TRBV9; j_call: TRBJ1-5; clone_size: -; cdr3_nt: TGTGCCAGCAGCGTAGAGGGGGATAGCAATCAGCCCCAGCATTTT; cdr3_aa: CASSVEGDSNQPQHF
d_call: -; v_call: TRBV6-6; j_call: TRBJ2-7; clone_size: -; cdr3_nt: TGTGCCAGCAGGCTCGGCAGTTGGGACGGGACCTACGAGCAGTACTTC; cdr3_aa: CASRLGSWDGTYEQYF
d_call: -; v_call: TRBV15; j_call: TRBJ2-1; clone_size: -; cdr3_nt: TGTGCCACCAGCAAAAGGTGGGGTAGCTTGAGCTCCTACAATGAGCAGTTCTTC; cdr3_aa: CATSKRWGSLSSYNEQFF
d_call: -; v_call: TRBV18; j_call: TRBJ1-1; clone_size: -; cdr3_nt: TGTGCCAGCTCACCAGCGGGACGGGGTGGGACTGAAGCTTTCTTT; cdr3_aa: CASSPAGRGGTEAFF
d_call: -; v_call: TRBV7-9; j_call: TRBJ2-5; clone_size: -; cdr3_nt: TGTGCCAGCGCTCGTATTCAAGAGACCCAGTACTTC; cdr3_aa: CASARIQETQYF
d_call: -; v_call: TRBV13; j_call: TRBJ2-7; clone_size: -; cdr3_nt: TGTGCCAGCAGCTTAGGGCGGGGCCACTACGAGCAGTACTTC; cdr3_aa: CASSLGRGHYEQYF
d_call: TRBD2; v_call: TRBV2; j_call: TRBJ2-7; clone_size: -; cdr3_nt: TGTGCCAGCAGTCCAGCGGGACTCTACGAGCAGTACTTC; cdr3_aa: CASSPAGLYEQYF
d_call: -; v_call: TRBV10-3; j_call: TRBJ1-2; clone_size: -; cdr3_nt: TGTGCCATCAGTGATGACCAGGGCTATGGCTACACCTTC; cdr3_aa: CAISDDQGYGYTF
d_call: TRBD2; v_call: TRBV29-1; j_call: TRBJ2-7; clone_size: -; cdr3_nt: TGCAGCGTGGGCGGGGGCTACGAGCAGTACTTC; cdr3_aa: CSVGGGYEQYF
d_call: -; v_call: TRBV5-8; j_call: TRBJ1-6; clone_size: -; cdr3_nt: TGTGCCAGCAGCTTCGAGGGCTCGTATTCACCCCTCCACTTT; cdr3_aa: CASSFEGSYSPLHF
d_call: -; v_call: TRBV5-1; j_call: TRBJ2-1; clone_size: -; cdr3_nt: TGCGCCAGCAGCTTGGCCCGGGGGAGGCACAATGAGCAGTTCTTC; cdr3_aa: CASSLARGRHNEQFF
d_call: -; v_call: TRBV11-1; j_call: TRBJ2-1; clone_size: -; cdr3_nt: TGTGCCAGCAGTTCTAGCGCTCTCAATGAGCAGTTCTTC; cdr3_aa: CASSSSALNEQFF
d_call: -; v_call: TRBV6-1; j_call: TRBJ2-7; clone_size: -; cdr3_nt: TGTGCCAGCAGTGAACTGGGTCTGTGGGCCGAGCAGTACTTC; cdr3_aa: CASSELGLWAEQYF
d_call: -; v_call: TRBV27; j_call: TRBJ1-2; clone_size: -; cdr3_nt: TGTGCCAGCAGTTTTCGGGGGAACTATGGCTACACCTTC; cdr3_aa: CASSFRGNYGYTF
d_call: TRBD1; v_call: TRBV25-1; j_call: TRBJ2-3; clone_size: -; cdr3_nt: TGTGCCAGCAAGAGCGACAGGGGCACAGATACGCAGTATTTT; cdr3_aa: CASKSDRGTDTQYF
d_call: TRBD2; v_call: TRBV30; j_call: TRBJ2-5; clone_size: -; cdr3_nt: TGTGCCTGGAGGGGAGCGGGAGGCCCACAAGAGACCCAGTACTTC; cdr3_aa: CAWRGAGGPQETQYF
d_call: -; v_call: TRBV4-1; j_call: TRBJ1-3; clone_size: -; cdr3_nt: TGCGCCAGCAGCCATCTCGGTCGGAGCTCTGGAAACACCATATATTTT; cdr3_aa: CASSHLGRSSGNTIYF
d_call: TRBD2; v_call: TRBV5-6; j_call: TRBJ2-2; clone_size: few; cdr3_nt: TGTGCCAGCAGCCCACTAGCGACCGGGGAGCTGTTTTTT; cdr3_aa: CASSPLATGELFF
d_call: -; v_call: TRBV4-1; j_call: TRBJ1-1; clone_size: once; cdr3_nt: TGCGCCAGCAGCGAACCAGGGGCGAACACTGAAGCTTTCTTT; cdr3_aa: CASSEPGANTEAFF
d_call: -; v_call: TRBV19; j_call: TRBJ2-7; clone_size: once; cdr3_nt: TGTGCCAGTAGTATAGGCGGCGGAGGGGCCTACGAGCAGTACTTC; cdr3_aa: CASSIGGGGAYEQYF
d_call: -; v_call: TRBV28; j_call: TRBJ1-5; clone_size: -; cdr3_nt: TGTGCCAGCAGCAGTTCCGGGACATCAAGCAATCAGCCCCAGCATTTT; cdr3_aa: CASSSSGTSSNQPQHF
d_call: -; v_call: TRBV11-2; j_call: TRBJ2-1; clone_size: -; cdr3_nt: TGTGCCAGCAGCTCGCGCCTCTCCTACAATGAGCAGTTCTTC; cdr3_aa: CASSSRLSYNEQFF
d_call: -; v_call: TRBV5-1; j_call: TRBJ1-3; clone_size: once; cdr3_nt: TGCGCCAGCAGCCCACAGGGATTAGCTGGAAACACCATATATTTT; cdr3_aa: CASSPQGLAGNTIYF
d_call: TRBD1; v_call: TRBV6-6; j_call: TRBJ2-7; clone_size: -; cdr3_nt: TGTGCCAGCACCCCCCGGGGACAGGTAGACTACGAGCAGTACTTC; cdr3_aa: CASTPRGQVDYEQYF
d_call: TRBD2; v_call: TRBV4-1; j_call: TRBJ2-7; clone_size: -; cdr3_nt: TGCGCCAGCAGGACGACTAGCGGAACCTACGAGCAGTACTTC; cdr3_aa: CASRTTSGTYEQYF
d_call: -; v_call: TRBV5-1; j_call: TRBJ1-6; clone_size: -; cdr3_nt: TGCGCCAGCAGCAACGCCGGGTATGATTCACCCCTCCACTTT; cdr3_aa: CASSNAGYDSPLHF
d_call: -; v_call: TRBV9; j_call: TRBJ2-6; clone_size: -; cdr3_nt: TGTGCCAGCGAACTCAAACAAAGTCGGGCCAACGTCCTGACTTTC; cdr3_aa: CASELKQSRANVLTF
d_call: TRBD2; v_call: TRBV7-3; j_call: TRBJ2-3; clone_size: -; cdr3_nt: TGTGCCAGCAGCTTATTGCCGAGCGGAGACGGGAGGACAGATACGCAGTATTTT; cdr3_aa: CASSLLPSGDGRTDTQYF
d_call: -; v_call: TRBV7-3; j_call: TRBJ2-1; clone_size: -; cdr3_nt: TGTGCCAGCAGCTTTGAAGGACTGGTGGCCAATGAGCAGTTCTTC; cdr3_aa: CASSFEGLVANEQFF
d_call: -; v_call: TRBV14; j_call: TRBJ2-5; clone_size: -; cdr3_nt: TGTGCCAGCAGCCCCCTTTTAGGGGGGCAAGAGACCCAGTACTTC; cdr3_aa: CASSPLLGGQETQYF
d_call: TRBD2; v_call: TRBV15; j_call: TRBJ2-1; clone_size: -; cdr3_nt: TGTGCCACCAGCAGGGCGATGGGACTAGCGGGGCCCATACTTTACTACAATGAGCAGTTCTTC; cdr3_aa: CATSRAMGLAGPILYYNEQFF
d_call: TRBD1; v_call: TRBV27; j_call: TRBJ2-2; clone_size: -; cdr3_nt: TGTGCCAGCAGTTCACCCTCCCCTGCTGGGACAGGGCACACCGGGGAGCTGTTTTTT; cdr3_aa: CASSSPSPAGTGHTGELFF
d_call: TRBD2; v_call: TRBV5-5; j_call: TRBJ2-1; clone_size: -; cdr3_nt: TGTGCCAGCAGCCCGGGACTAGCGGGAGTAGTTTCCTACAATGAGCAGTTCTTC; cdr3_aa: CASSPGLAGVVSYNEQFF
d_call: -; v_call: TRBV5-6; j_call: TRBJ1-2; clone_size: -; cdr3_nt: TGTGCCAGCAGCGGCAACAGCGAACCTTACTATGGCTACACCTTC; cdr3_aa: CASSGNSEPYYGYTF
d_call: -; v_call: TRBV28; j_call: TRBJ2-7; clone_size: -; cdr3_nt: TGTGCCAGCAGTTTAATCCGGGACCGAGCCTACGAGCAGTACTTC; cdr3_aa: CASSLIRDRAYEQYF
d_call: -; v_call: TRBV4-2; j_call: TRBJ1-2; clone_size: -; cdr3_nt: TGTGCCAGCAGCCGCCCCTTCGGGGACCGTTATGGCTACACCTTC; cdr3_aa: CASSRPFGDRYGYTF
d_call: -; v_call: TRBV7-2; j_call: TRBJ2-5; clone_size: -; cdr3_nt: TGTGCCAGCAGCTTAGCAAGCCAAGAGACCCAGTACTTC; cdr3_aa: CASSLASQETQYF
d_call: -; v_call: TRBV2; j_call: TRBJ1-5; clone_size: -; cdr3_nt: TGTGCCAGCAGTCCCTTGGAGGGAGGCAATCAGCCCCAGCATTTT; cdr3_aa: CASSPLEGGNQPQHF
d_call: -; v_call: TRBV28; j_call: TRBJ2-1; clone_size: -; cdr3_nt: TGTGCCTCCCGGGACAACTCCTACAATGAGCAGTTCTTC; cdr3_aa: CASRDNSYNEQFF
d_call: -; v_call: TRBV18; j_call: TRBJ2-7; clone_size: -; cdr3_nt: TGTGCCAGCTCCAGCTCCTACGAGCAGTACTTC; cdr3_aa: CASSSSYEQYF
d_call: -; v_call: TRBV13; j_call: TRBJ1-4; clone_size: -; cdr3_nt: TGTGCCAGCAGCTTAGTTGGTAGCAAGAATGAAAAACTGTTTTTT; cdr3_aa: CASSLVGSKNEKLFF
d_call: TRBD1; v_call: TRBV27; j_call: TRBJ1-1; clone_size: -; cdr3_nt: TGTGCCAGCACTAACAGGGGGACAGAAAGCAACACTGAAGCTTTCTTT; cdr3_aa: CASTNRGTESNTEAFF
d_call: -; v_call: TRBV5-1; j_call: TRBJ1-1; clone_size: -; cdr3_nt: TGCGCCAGCAGCCAAACGGGGTCGGACACTGAAGCTTTCTTT; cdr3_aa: CASSQTGSDTEAFF
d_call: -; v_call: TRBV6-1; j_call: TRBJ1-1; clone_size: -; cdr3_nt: TGTGCCAGCAAAGGTGGTCCTGAAGCTTTCTTT; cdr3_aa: CASKGGPEAFF
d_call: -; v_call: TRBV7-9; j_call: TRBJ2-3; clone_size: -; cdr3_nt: TGTGCCAGCAGCTTTCAGGTTTTGGTGCATACGCAGTATTTT; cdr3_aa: CASSFQVLVHTQYF
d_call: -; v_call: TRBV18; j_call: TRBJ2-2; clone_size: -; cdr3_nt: TGTGCCAGCTCACCACTGGGTTCTAGCGAAAGGAACACCGGGGAGCTGTTTTTT; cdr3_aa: CASSPLGSSERNTGELFF
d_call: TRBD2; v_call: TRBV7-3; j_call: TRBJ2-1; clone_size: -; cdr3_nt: TGTGCCAGCAGCTTTAGCGGGAGGGCGTCCAATGAGCAGTTCTTC; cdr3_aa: CASSFSGRASNEQFF
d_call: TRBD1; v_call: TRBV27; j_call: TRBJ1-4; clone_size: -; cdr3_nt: TGTGCCAGCAGTACTTATGCAGGGGGGAATGAAAAACTGTTTTTT; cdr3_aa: CASSTYAGGNEKLFF
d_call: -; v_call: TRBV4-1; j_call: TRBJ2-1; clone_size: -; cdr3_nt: TGCGCCAGCAGCCTCGGACCCGCCAATTTCAATGAGCAGTTCTTC; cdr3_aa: CASSLGPANFNEQFF
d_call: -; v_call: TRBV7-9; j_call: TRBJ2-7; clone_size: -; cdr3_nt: TGTGCCAGCAGGGGTATAGATTACTACGAGCAGTACTTC; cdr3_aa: CASRGIDYYEQYF
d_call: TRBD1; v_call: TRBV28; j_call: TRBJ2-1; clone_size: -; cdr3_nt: TGTGCCAGCAGTCACCCGGGACAGGGGAGCAATGAGCAGTTCTTC; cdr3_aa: CASSHPGQGSNEQFF